Here is one TCR beta chain with its context. Its antigen remains unknown. Naive T cells were sorted: CD4+CD8-CD45RO-CD45RA+ for CD4+, CD8+CD4-CD45RA+CD27bright for CD8+. A linear amplification protocol produced the TCR libraries from 450 to 500 ng of total RNA. TCRdb recomputed calls from the reads with MiXCR, one row per CDR3 protein. The table records roughly 200,000 distinct CDR3 sequences, about four fifths of them present only once. The entry originates in a study of healthy donors' naive CD4 and CD8 T cells. Across the whole study: TCR alpha primers covered all functional IMGT alpha gene variants.

Findings and caveats of the study: Positive CDR3 charge linked to CD4+ cells, negative to CD8+ cells. Around 14% of CD4/CD8 propensity variance appeared explained by V, J and CDR3 charge.

The sequence was collected from a pool of human donors in good health; the sample pools cells from several healthy donors. Sequences were obtained from naive CD4+ and CD8+ T cells sorted from blood, pooled from several donors.

CDR3 sequence reads: CASSPQGKGAKNIQYF. The CDR3, as DNA: TGTGCCAGCAGTCCACAGGGGAAGGGAGCCAAAAACATTCAGTACTTC. The gene calls are TRBV6-5 and TRBJ2-4; 7 nucleotides line up with TRBD1. Germline values: CDR1 MNHEY, CDR2 SVGAGI. The CDR3 runs to 16 residues. V was pared by 5 bases and J by 0 bases, with 7 bases of the junction left unmatched.